A selection of T cell receptor beta chains follows, all from one sample in a study of CD8 T cells in Susac syndrome. Each CDR3 protein gets one entry after TCRdb re-called the immunoSEQ multiplex PCR reads with MiXCR. The sample records some 260,000 distinct CDR3 sequences, roughly 85% being singletons. Input material: CD8+ T cells from PBMCs. The receptors stem from a human donor with multiple sclerosis. Each CDR3 is given with its conserved first and last residue. Each record gives: V gene, J gene, clone size, D gene, CDR3 DNA, CDR3 protein. A D gene is named only where the DNA matches it firmly. The listing skips clone size in some rows; elsewhere it reads once, few, many or a size class.

v_gene: TRBV5-1
j_gene: TRBJ2-1
abundance: NA
d_gene: NA
CDR3nt: TGCGCCAGCAGCTTGGCCCGGACAGCATACAATGAGCAGTTCTTC
CDR3aa: CASSLARTAYNEQFF

v_gene: TRBV6-5
j_gene: TRBJ2-1
abundance: once
d_gene: NA
CDR3nt: TGTGCCAGCAGCCCGACGTCCTACAATGAGCAGTTCTTC
CDR3aa: CASSPTSYNEQFF

v_gene: TRBV19
j_gene: TRBJ1-5
abundance: once
d_gene: TRBD1
CDR3nt: TGTGCCAGTAGTAGGCAGGGGGCCCAGCCCCAGCATTTT
CDR3aa: CASSRQGAQPQHF

v_gene: TRBV4-1
j_gene: TRBJ2-3
abundance: NA
d_gene: NA
CDR3nt: TGCGCCAGCAGCCCGCGGCGGGACGGGACGCAGTATTTT
CDR3aa: CASSPRRDGTQYF

v_gene: TRBV7-9
j_gene: TRBJ2-3
abundance: NA
d_gene: NA
CDR3nt: TGTGCCAGCAGCACCACAAGGAAAGGGGTGTCCACAGATACGCAGTATTTT
CDR3aa: CASSTTRKGVSTDTQYF

v_gene: TRBV9
j_gene: TRBJ2-7
abundance: NA
d_gene: NA
CDR3nt: TGTGCCAGCAGCGTAGGATGGGGAACCTACGAGCAGTACTTC
CDR3aa: CASSVGWGTYEQYF

v_gene: TRBV20-1
j_gene: TRBJ2-3
abundance: NA
d_gene: NA
CDR3nt: TGCAGTGCTCGGAGATCCCGAAAGGGCACAGATACGCAGTATTTT
CDR3aa: CSARRSRKGTDTQYF

v_gene: TRBV14
j_gene: TRBJ2-1
abundance: NA
d_gene: TRBD2
CDR3nt: TGTGCCAGCAGCCAAGTAGCGGGGGGACTCAATGAGCAGTTCTTC
CDR3aa: CASSQVAGGLNEQFF

v_gene: TRBV4-1
j_gene: TRBJ1-5
abundance: few
d_gene: TRBD1
CDR3nt: TGCGCCAGCAGCCCGGGGACAGGGTGGCAGCCCCAGCATTTT
CDR3aa: CASSPGTGWQPQHF

v_gene: TRBV23-1
j_gene: TRBJ2-7
abundance: NA
d_gene: NA
CDR3nt: TGCGCCAGCAGTCAATCAGGAGGGGGCTTCTACGAGCAGTACTTC
CDR3aa: CASSQSGGGFYEQYF

v_gene: TRBV6-1
j_gene: TRBJ1-4
abundance: NA
d_gene: NA
CDR3nt: TGTGCCAGCGAAGATCATGAAAAACTGTTTTTT
CDR3aa: CASEDHEKLFF

v_gene: TRBV7-9
j_gene: TRBJ2-7
abundance: NA
d_gene: NA
CDR3nt: TGTGCCAGCAGCTTAGAGGCTGTTCATTGGCAGTACTTC
CDR3aa: CASSLEAVHWQYF

v_gene: TRBV5-4
j_gene: TRBJ2-7
abundance: few
d_gene: TRBD2
CDR3nt: TGTGCCAGCAGCCCGGGGACTAGCGGGATCCTATCGGAGGAGCAGTACTTC
CDR3aa: CASSPGTSGILSEEQYF

v_gene: TRBV6-1
j_gene: TRBJ2-3
abundance: few
d_gene: NA
CDR3nt: TGTGCCAGCACCACGGGACTAGATACGCAGTATTTT
CDR3aa: CASTTGLDTQYF

v_gene: TRBV19
j_gene: TRBJ1-1
abundance: NA
d_gene: TRBD1
CDR3nt: TGTGCCAGCCGGGACAGGGGTCTTGGCACTGAAGCTTTCTTT
CDR3aa: CASRDRGLGTEAFF

v_gene: TRBV2
j_gene: TRBJ2-2
abundance: few
d_gene: NA
CDR3nt: TGTTTATGGGGTAACACCGGGGAGCTGTTTTTT
CDR3aa: CLWGNTGELFF

v_gene: TRBV29-1
j_gene: TRBJ2-7
abundance: NA
d_gene: NA
CDR3nt: TGCAGCGGGCTTAGTGGGATCTCCTACGAGCAGTACTTC
CDR3aa: CSGLSGISYEQYF